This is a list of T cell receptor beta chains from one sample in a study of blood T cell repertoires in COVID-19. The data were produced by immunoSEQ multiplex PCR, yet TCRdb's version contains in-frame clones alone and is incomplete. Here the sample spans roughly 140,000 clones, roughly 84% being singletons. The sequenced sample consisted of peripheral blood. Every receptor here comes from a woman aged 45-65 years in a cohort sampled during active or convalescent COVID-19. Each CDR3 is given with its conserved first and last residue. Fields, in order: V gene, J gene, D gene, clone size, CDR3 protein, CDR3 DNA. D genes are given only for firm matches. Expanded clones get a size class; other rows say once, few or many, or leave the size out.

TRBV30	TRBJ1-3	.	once	CAWDSHSGNTIYF	TGTGCCTGGGACAGTCACTCTGGAAACACCATATATTTT
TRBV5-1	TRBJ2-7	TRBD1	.	CASSSNRGETYEQYF	TGCGCCAGCAGCTCCAACAGGGGGGAAACCTACGAGCAGTACTTC
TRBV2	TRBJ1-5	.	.	CASTEGRGNQPQHF	TGTGCCAGCACGGAAGGGCGGGGAAATCAGCCCCAGCATTTT
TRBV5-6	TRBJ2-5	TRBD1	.	CASSTGQRQETQYF	TGTGCCAGCAGTACGGGACAGCGACAAGAGACCCAGTACTTC
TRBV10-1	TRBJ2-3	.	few	CASSPTGGPDTQYF	TGCGCCAGCAGCCCAACGGGGGGCCCTGATACGCAGTATTTT
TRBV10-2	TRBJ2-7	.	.	CASSDPPGIEQYF	TGCGCCAGCAGTGACCCCCCAGGTATCGAGCAGTACTTC
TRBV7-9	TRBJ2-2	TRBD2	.	CASSLARGGATGELFF	TGTGCCAGCAGCTTAGCGCGCGGGGGGGCGACCGGGGAGCTGTTTTTT
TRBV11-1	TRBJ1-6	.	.	CASSLGDTNSPLHF	TGTGCCAGCAGCTTGGGGGACACTAATTCACCCCTCCACTTT
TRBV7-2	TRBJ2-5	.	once	CASSLTSTISPETQYF	TGTGCCAGCAGCCTGACATCGACTATTTCCCCCGAGACCCAGTACTTC
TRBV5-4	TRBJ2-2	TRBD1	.	CASSLGGDRGATLFF	TGTGCCAGCAGCTTGGGTGGGGACAGGGGGGCGACGCTGTTTTTT
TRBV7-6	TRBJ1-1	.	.	CASSLVGATEAFF	TGTGCCAGCAGCTTAGTAGGAGCCACTGAAGCTTTCTTT
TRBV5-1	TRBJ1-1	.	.	CASSPGRGLDTEAFF	TGCGCCAGCAGCCCGGGTCGCGGGTTGGACACTGAAGCTTTCTTT
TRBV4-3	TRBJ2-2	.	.	CASSQDLSPRGGYTGELFF	TGCGCCAGCAGCCAAGATTTATCCCCCAGGGGAGGGTACACCGGGGAGCTGTTTTTT
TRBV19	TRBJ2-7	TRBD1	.	CASSAGTGGYEQYF	TGTGCCAGTAGTGCAGGGACAGGGGGCTACGAGCAGTACTTC
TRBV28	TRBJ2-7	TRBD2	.	CASGLADSYEQYF	TGTGCCAGCGGACTAGCGGACTCCTACGAGCAGTACTTC
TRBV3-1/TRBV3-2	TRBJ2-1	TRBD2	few	CASSQGTSGGAAQFF	TGTGCCAGCAGCCAAGGGACTAGCGGGGGGGCGGCGCAGTTCTTC
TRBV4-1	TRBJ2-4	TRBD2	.	CASSQEGGTSTVAKNIQYF	TGCGCCAGCAGCCAAGAGGGTGGGACTAGTACCGTAGCCAAAAACATTCAGTACTTC
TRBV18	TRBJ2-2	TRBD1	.	CASSRGTGNTGELFF	TGTGCCAGCTCTCGAGGGACAGGGAACACCGGGGAGCTGTTTTTT
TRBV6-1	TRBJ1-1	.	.	CASSEWARASEAFF	TGTGCCAGCAGTGAATGGGCCAGGGCATCTGAAGCTTTCTTT
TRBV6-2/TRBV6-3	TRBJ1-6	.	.	CASSYSSGGALHF	TGTGCCAGCAGTTATTCCAGCGGGGGGGCCCTCCACTTT
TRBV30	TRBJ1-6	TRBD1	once	CAWRPDRGNSPLHF	TGTGCCTGGAGACCGGACAGGGGCAATTCACCCCTCCACTTT
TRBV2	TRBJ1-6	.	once	CASSQRYNSPLHF	TGTGCCAGCAGTCAGAGGTATAATTCACCCCTCCACTTT
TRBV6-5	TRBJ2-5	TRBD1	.	CATRRGDRPRETQYF	TGTGCCACCCGCCGTGGGGACAGACCCCGAGAGACCCAGTACTTC
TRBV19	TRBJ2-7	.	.	CASSISGILEEQYF	TGTGCCAGTAGTATATCGGGTATCCTGGAGGAGCAGTACTTC
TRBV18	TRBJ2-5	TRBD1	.	CASSPPGQGYQETQYF	TGTGCCAGCTCACCACCCGGACAGGGATACCAAGAGACCCAGTACTTC
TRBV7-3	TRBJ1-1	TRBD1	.	CASSEGANTEAFF	TGTGCCAGCAGCGAGGGGGCGAACACTGAAGCTTTCTTT
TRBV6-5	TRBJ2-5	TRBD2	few	CASSYGGAGLGETQYF	TGTGCCAGCAGTTACGGTGGGGCGGGACTAGGAGAGACCCAGTACTTC